The 29 T cell receptor beta chains below come from one sample, sequenced in a study of blood T cell repertoires in COVID-19. Sequencing used immunoSEQ multiplex PCR; TCRdb keeps in-frame clones, though not all of them. This table has 150,000 or so clones, around 85% appearing once. Sample: peripheral blood. Receptor source: a human donor with acute or convalescent COVID-19. The donor label of this sample is uncertain.

The rearrangement uses TRBV12-5 and TRBJ2-5, with 7 bases aligning to TRBD2. This CDR3 has 18 residues. Germline assignment: CDR1 LGHNT and CDR2 FRNRAP. After removal of 1 base from V and 2 bases from J, the junction contained 13 bases not matched to a gene. The CDR3 protein is CASGLARGSGLQQETQYF. CDR3 bases: TGTGCTAGTGGTTTGGCTAGGGGTAGCGGGTTACAACAAGAGACCCAGTACTTC.

This clone was recorded at least ten times. This chain joins TRBV28 and TRBJ2-3, with a tentative D call TRBD1 (5 bases). Germline V gene sequence: CDR1 MDHEN, CDR2 SYDVKM. The germline V and J ends were trimmed by 3 bases and 1 base, with 8 bases remaining between them. The CDR3 runs to 14 residues. The CDR3 DNA sequence: TGTGCCAGCAGTTTTTTACAGGGCACAGATACGCAGTATTTT. It specifies CASSFLQGTDTQYF.

The chain has TRBV4-1 and TRBJ2-1; D is unresolved. Germline V gene sequence: CDR1 MGHRA, CDR2 YSYEKL. The V and J ends lost 2 bases and 7 bases respectively, with 15 bases between them. The CDR3 totals 15 residues. CDR3 bases: TGCGCCAGCAGCCAAAACAGCCAAGAAACGAATGAGCAGTTCTTC. This codes for CASSQNSQETNEQFF.

The rearrangement joins TRBV5-1 to TRBJ2-2, with TRBD2 identical over 11 bases. Germline CDR1 reads SGHRS; CDR2 reads YFSETQ. The CDR3 is made up of 16 amino acids. The V segment lost 0 bases and the J segment 5 bases; nucleotides outside the gene matches: 3. This CDR3 is CASSLGLAGKTGELFF. CDR3 sequence (DNA): TGCGCCAGCAGCTTGGGACTAGCGGGAAAAACCGGGGAGCTGTTTTTT.

The V and J genes are TRBV3-1 (or the pseudogene TRBV3-2) and TRBJ1-2; maybe TRBD1 (5 bases). With 4 bases removed from V and 3 bases from J, the gap between germline ends came to 9 bases. Germline V gene lookup returns CDR1 LGHDT and CDR2 YNNKEL (reference sequence). The CDR3 spans 13 residues. CDR3 coding DNA: TGTGCCAGCAGCCCCAGGGAAGACTATGGCTACACCTTC. As protein: CASSPREDYGYTF.

The CDR3 DNA sequence: TGTGCCAGCAGCTTAACAGTGCACTCTGGGGCCAACGTCCTGACTTTC. This sequence encodes CASSLTVHSGANVLTF. This sequence joins TRBV5-5 and TRBJ2-6; D remains ambiguous. V lost 2 bases, J lost 0 bases, and 9 bases lay in between. CDR1 is SGHKS and CDR2 is YYEKEE in the germline V gene (reference sequence). This CDR3 spans 16 amino acids.

There are a few counts of this clone. V and J are TRBV11-2 and TRBJ2-3; tentative D call: TRBD2 (5 bases). CDR1 and CDR2 from the germline V gene are SGHAT and FQNNGV. CDR3 length: 16 amino acids. Trimming cost V 5 bases and J 0 bases, with 15 bases left between them. DNA for the CDR3: TGTGCCAGCAGCCTCTCCGAGCGGACTAGCACAGATACGCAGTATTTT. This gives the protein CASSLSERTSTDTQYF.

The chain combines TRBV11-1 with TRBJ2-1, with a possible D match to TRBD2 (7 bases). The CDR3 contains 15 residues. V lost 3 bases to trimming and J lost 2 bases, with 11 bases between them. Germline assignment: CDR1 SGHAT and CDR2 FQDESV (reference sequence). The CDR3 DNA sequence: TGTGCCAGCAGCTTTGGCGGGGGCGCCTACAATGAGCAGTTCTTC. Translating gives CASSFGGGAYNEQFF.

The chain has TRBV6-5 and TRBJ1-1; TRBD1 might be the D (6 bases). The germline V and J ends were trimmed by 4 bases and 12 bases, with 15 bases remaining between them. The CDR3 sequence is 12 residues long. Germline V gives CDR1 MNHEY, CDR2 SVGAGI. Here the CDR3 DNA reads TGTGCCAGCAGTTTAAGGGGGGGATGGACTTTCTTT. Amino acids: CASSLRGGWTFF.

The V call is TRBV7-8, the J call TRBJ1-1, with 12 bases identical to TRBD1. Germline CDR1 reads SGHVS; CDR2 reads FQNEAQ. With V trimmed by 5 bases and J by 5 bases, 6 bases remained unmatched. CDR3 length: 15 residues. The CDR3 sequence: CASSPRDRGLTEAFF. The CDR3 bases are TGTGCCAGCAGCCCACGGGACAGGGGGCTGACTGAAGCTTTCTTT.

The chain recombines TRBV11-3 with TRBJ2-2; no definite D call. V gave up 3 bases and J gave up 0 bases, with 8 bases separating them. CDR3 size: 15 residues. Germline V gene sequence: CDR1 SGHNT, CDR2 YENEEA. The CDR3 DNA is TGTGCCAGCAGCTTCGTACAGACGAACACCGGGGAGCTGTTTTTT. Encoded protein: CASSFVQTNTGELFF.

This chain links TRBV30 with TRBJ1-6, with 12 nucleotides matching TRBD1. V lost 4 bases, J lost 9 bases, and 7 bases stayed unmatched. The CDR3 runs to 15 residues. CDR1 and CDR2 (germline): GTSNPN, SVGIG (reference sequence). CDR3 region: CAWTNGDRGLSPLHF. CDR3 sequence (DNA): TGTGCCTGGACCAATGGGGACAGGGGGCTTTCACCCCTCCACTTT.

This clone was seen a single time. This chain joins TRBV29-1 and TRBJ1-1; 7 nucleotides agree with TRBD1. Germline V gene lookup returns CDR1 SQVTM and CDR2 ANQGSEA. With V trimmed by 0 bases and J by 1 base, 5 bases remained unmatched. This CDR3 is built from 15 residues. CDR3: CSVEDTGAGNTEAFF. The CDR3 region has the DNA TGCAGCGTTGAAGATACAGGGGCGGGGAACACTGAAGCTTTCTTT.

This clone was counted once. The J gene is TRBJ1-1, the V gene TRBV11-3; D unresolved. This CDR3 is 13 amino acids long. With 5 bases removed from V and 5 bases from J, the gap between germline ends came to 12 bases. Germline V gene lookup returns CDR1 SGHNT and CDR2 YENEEA. As DNA, the CDR3 is TGTGCCAGCAGCCGGTCGGGGTTTACTGAAGCTTTCTTT. It yields the protein CASSRSGFTEAFF.

V and J are TRBV5-4 and TRBJ1-6, with D perhaps matching TRBD1 (5 bases). Trimming took 0 bases from V and 7 from J, leaving 17 bases between them. The CDR3 has 17 amino acids. The germline V gene has CDR1 SGHNT and CDR2 YYREEE (reference sequence). CDR3 loop: CASSLEQVSTQNSPLHF. The CDR3 nucleotides are TGTGCCAGCAGCTTGGAACAGGTCTCAACTCAGAATTCACCCCTCCACTTT.

The V gene is TRBV28, the J gene TRBJ2-2; a possible D gene is TRBD1 (6 bases). V lost 4 bases and J 5 bases, leaving 14 bases between the germline ends. Germline CDR1 MDHEN, CDR2 SYDVKM. There are 15 residues in the CDR3. CDR3 nucleotides: TGTGCCAGCAGTTACACCAGGGGCCGAACCGGGGAGCTGTTTTTT. The encoded protein is CASSYTRGRTGELFF.

This sequence joins TRBV5-4 and TRBJ1-2; the match to TRBD1 covers 8 bases. There are 13 residues in the CDR3. From germline, CDR1 is SGHNT and CDR2 YYREEE (reference sequence). With 4 bases clipped from V and 6 bases from J, the junction kept 5 bases outside the gene matches. CDR3 residues: CASSHTGGHGYTF. Here the CDR3 DNA reads TGTGCCAGCAGCCATACAGGGGGTCATGGCTACACCTTC.

This sequence joins TRBV9 and TRBJ1-4; no reliable D call. The V and J ends lost 1 base and 8 bases respectively, with 12 bases between them. Germline loops: CDR1 SGDLS, CDR2 YYNGEE. CDR3 length equals 14 residues. The CDR3 DNA is TGTGCCAGCAGCGTACAAGGAGGACCCGAAAAACTGTTTTTT. This codes for CASSVQGGPEKLFF.

The chain has TRBV10-1 and TRBJ2-2, with 7 bases lining up with TRBD1. CDR1 and CDR2 from the germline V gene are WNHNN and SYGVQD (reference sequence). There are 14 residues in the CDR3. The ends lost 10 bases at V and 2 bases at J; junction bases unmatched: 7. The DNA of the CDR3 is TGCGCCACCTCGACAGGGAGCAACACCGGGGAGCTGTTTTTT. Its protein product is CATSTGSNTGELFF.

The genes are TRBV25-1 and TRBJ2-2; D might be TRBD2 (5 bases). Germline CDR1 is MGHDK and CDR2 is SYGVNS. V dropped 3 bases and J dropped 1 base, with 9 bases sitting between them. CDR3 length: 15 residues. This chain's CDR3 is CASSEAGLNTGELFF. The CDR3 DNA is TGTGCCAGCAGTGAGGCGGGCTTGAACACCGGGGAGCTGTTTTTT.

The chain joins TRBV5-1 to TRBJ2-3; no firm D call. The V end was cut by 1 base, the J end by 6 bases, with 9 bases between. The germline gives CDR1 SGHRS, CDR2 YFSETQ. CDR3 length: 13 residues. The CDR3 sequence is CASSLSVTDTQYF. CDR3 sequence (DNA): TGCGCCAGCAGCTTGTCGGTTACGGATACGCAGTATTTT.

The sample holds a few counts of this clone. The chain is built from TRBV6-6 and TRBJ2-7, with TRBD1 identical over 8 bases. The CDR3 is made up of 14 amino acids. Germline V gene data show CDR1 as MNHNY and CDR2 as SVGAGI (reference sequence). V gave up 6 bases and J gave up 9 bases; unmatched junction bases: 13. The CDR3, as DNA: TGTGCCAGCAGCCAGGACGGGACAGGACAGGGGCAGTACTTC. Its protein is CASSQDGTGQGQYF.

A few counts support this clone. The chain has TRBV18 and TRBJ2-7; TRBD1 is a possible D gene (6 bases). Germline V gene data show CDR1 as KGHSH and CDR2 as LQKENI. Trimming left V 0 bases short and J 4 bases short, with 10 bases between. This CDR3 has 14 amino acids. CDR3 in amino acids: CASSPPGAPYEQYF. CDR3 coding DNA: TGTGCCAGCTCACCACCGGGGGCTCCTTACGAGCAGTACTTC.

V and J are TRBV2 and TRBJ1-6; 10 bases are shared with TRBD1. The CDR3 has 16 amino acids. Germline V gene lookup returns CDR1 SNHLY and CDR2 FYNNEI. The junction had 8 bases not matched to a gene; V was cut back by 5 bases and J by 7 bases. CDR3 coding DNA: TGTGCCAGCAGTTCAACTTGGACAGGGGGGAATTCACCCCTCCACTTT. It encodes CASSSTWTGGNSPLHF. Combining the CDR3 with reference TRBV2 and TRBJ1-6 gives the whole variable domain EPEVTQTPSHQVTQMGQEVILRCVPISNHLYFYWYRQILGQKVEFLVSFYNNEISEKSEIFDDQFSVERPDGSNFTLKIRSTKLEDSAMYFCASSSTWTGGNSPLHFGNGTRLTVT.

The V call is TRBV4-1, the J call TRBJ2-5; the match to TRBD2 covers 10 bases. CDR3 length: 18 residues. Germline trimming cut 0 bases from V and 2 bases from J; bases unmatched to any gene: 9. From germline, CDR1 is MGHRA and CDR2 YSYEKL. CDR3 loop: CASSQEVQRGGRQETQYF. The CDR3 nucleotides are TGCGCCAGCAGCCAAGAAGTCCAGCGGGGGGGAAGGCAAGAGACCCAGTACTTC.

This clone has a handful of counts. The chain combines TRBV2 with TRBJ1-4, with a tentative D call TRBD1 (5 bases). The CDR3 consists of 14 residues. From germline, CDR1 is SNHLY and CDR2 FYNNEI. Trimming left V 8 bases short and J 5 bases short, with 15 bases between. In DNA, the CDR3 is TGTGCCAGCTCAGCCTCGCCAGGGAATGAAAAACTGTTTTTT. Protein: CASSASPGNEKLFF. Full variable domain (remainder filled in from reference TRBV2 and TRBJ1-4): EPEVTQTPSHQVTQMGQEVILRCVPISNHLYFYWYRQILGQKVEFLVSFYNNEISEKSEIFDDQFSVERPDGSNFTLKIRSTKLEDSAMYFCASSASPGNEKLFFGSGTQLSVL.

The chain combines TRBV28 with TRBJ2-1; 8 nucleotides line up with TRBD2. Trimming took 1 base from V and 7 from J; bases not matched to a gene: 3. CDR1 MDHEN and CDR2 SYDVKM come from the germline V gene. The CDR3 has 14 amino acids. The DNA of the CDR3 is TGTGCCAGCAGTTTATTGCGGGGGGTGAATGAGCAGTTCTTC. It translates to CASSLLRGVNEQFF.

V usage is TRBV15 and J usage is TRBJ2-5; perhaps TRBD2 as D (6 bases). The CDR3 is made up of 16 amino acids. V lost 1 base, J lost 4 bases, and 16 bases lay in between. In germline, CDR1 is LNHNV, CDR2 YYDKDF (reference sequence). DNA for the CDR3: TGTGCCACCAGCAGAGGCGGGGAGACGGTAGGAGAGACCCAGTACTTC. It codes for CATSRGGETVGETQYF.

The rearrangement joins TRBV30 to TRBJ2-2, with a weak D call TRBD2 (5 bases). CDR1 and CDR2 (germline): GTSNPN, SVGIG (reference sequence). Trimming removed 3 bases from V and 2 bases from J, with 10 bases in between. This CDR3 region has 14 residues. The CDR3, as DNA: TGTGCCTGGAGGAGAGGGTTAAACACCGGGGAGCTGTTTTTT. This encodes CAWRRGLNTGELFF.